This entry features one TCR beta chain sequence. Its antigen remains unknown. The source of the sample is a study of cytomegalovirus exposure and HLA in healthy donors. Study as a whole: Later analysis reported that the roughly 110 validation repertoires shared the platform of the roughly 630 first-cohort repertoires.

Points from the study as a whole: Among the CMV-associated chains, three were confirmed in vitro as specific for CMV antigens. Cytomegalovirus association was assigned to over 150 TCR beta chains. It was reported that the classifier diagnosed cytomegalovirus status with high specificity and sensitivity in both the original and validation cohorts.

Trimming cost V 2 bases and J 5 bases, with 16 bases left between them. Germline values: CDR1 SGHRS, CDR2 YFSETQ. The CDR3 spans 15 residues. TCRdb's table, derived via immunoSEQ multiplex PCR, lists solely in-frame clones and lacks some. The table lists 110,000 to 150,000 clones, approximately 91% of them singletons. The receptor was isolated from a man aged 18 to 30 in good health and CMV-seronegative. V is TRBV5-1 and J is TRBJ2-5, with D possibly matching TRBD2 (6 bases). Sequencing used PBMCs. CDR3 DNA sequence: TGCGCCAGCAGCTTTCGCGACGGTCGGGGGGAGACCCAGTACTTC. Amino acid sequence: CASSFRDGRGETQYF. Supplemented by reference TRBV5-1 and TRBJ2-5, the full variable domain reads KAGVTQTPRYLIKTRGQQVTLSCSPISGHRSVSWYQQTPGQGLQFLFEYFSETQRNKGNFPGRFSGRQFSNSRSEMNVSTLELGDSALYLCASSFRDGRGETQYFGPGTRLLVL.